This record concerns one TCR beta chain sequence. Investigators prepared the TCR beta libraries by applying iRepertoire HTBI primers and Arm-PCR of CDR3 regions. TCRdb re-analysed the multiplex PCR reads in MiXCR, keeping a single row per CDR3 protein. The table records around 360,000 distinct CDR3 sequences, roughly 15% of them present only once. This sample stems from a study of regulatory T cells in long-lasting Graves disease. This sample's time point: newly diagnosed GD, antithyroid drugs for less than 3 months. Making the TCR library involved RNA that had been extracted from PBMCs. Trimming removed 4 bases at V and 0 bases at J, with 16 bases between. Germline V lookup: CDR1 MNHEY, CDR2 SVGAGI. The CDR3 has 17 amino acids. These same records also appear under a second study, on T cells in Graves' hyperthyroidism and ophthalmopathy. That investigation notes: Peripheral blood also featured most of the thyroid clonotypes expanded above 0.001. Ophthalmopathy was model-predicted a median approximately 6.4 months pre-onset.

This TCR came from a woman aged 18-29 years with Graves disease. The sequencing here drew on peripheral blood mononuclear cells (PBMCs), taken at new diagnosis, from a patient treated with antithyroid drugs. V gene TRBV6-5 combines with J gene TRBJ1-3; D possibly corresponds to TRBD1 (5 bases). Here the CDR3 DNA reads TGTGCCAGCAGTTCAAGGACCGGGGCCCCCTCTGGAAACACCATATATTTT. It translates to CASSSRTGAPSGNTIYF.